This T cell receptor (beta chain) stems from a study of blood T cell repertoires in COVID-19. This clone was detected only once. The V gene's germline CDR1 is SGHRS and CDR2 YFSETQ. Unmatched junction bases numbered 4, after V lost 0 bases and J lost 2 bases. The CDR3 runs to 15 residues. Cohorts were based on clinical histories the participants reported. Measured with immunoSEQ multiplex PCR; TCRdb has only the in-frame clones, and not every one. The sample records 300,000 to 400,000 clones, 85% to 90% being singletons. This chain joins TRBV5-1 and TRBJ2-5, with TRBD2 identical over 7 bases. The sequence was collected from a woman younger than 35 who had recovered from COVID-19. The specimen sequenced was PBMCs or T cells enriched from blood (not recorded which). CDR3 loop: CASSLAAGPQETQYF. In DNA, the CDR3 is TGCGCCAGCAGCTTGGCAGCGGGGCCGCAAGAGACCCAGTACTTC.